The clone carrying this T cell receptor beta chain was seen a handful of times. Its antigen is undetermined. The CDR3 has 15 residues. Germline values: CDR1 GTSNPN, CDR2 SVGIG (reference sequence). The germline V and J ends were trimmed by 2 bases and 0 bases, with 10 bases remaining between them. This specimen comes from a study of T-cell memory formation after mild COVID-19. General study findings and limits: The main location of contracting CD4+ clones was CM and EM, and that of contracting CD8+ clones was EMRA. SARS-CoV-2 specificity was not confirmed for second-wave clones peaking on day 37. The study detected some responding clones in pre-infection memory, suggesting cross-reactive memory joined.

A 5'RACE reaction primed in the constant segment made cDNA libraries of TCR alpha and TCR beta, and these carried sample barcodes and UMIs. From the 5' RACE reads, TCRdb called clonotypes with MiXCR, one entry per CDR3 protein. The sample includes roughly 340,000 distinct CDR3 sequences, about 20% of them seen just once. The V call is TRBV30, the J call TRBJ2-2, with a weak D call TRBD2 (6 bases). Material for sequencing was PBMCs or a T cell subset sorted from them (not recorded which). The source of this sequence is a man younger than 30 who had mild COVID-19 (a few samples of this study predate the infection). Cell type and time point are not known. CDR3 nucleotides: TGTGCCTGGAGTAGGGGCGGGGCGAACACCGGGGAGCTGTTTTTT. It specifies CAWSRGGANTGELFF.